This TCR beta chain is from a study of T cell responses to AZD1222 COVID-19 vaccine. Germline V gene lookup returns CDR1 LGHDT and CDR2 YNNKEL (reference sequence). V shed 6 bases and J 7 bases; nucleotides not matched to a gene: 12. The CDR3 consists of 15 residues. The repertoire was sequenced with immunoSEQ multiplex PCR; TCRdb's copy has only in-frame clones and lacks some. The data hold about 90,000 clones, with approximately 89% observed a single time. Source: peripheral blood, taken 28 days after the second AZD1222 dose. This chain joins TRBV3-1 (or the pseudogene TRBV3-2) and TRBJ2-7; 10 nucleotides line up with TRBD1. This TCR derives from an adult who received the AZD1222 COVID-19 vaccine. The CDR3 region is CASRDTGTGDREQYF. CDR3 DNA sequence: TGTGCCAGCAGGGATACCGGGACAGGGGATAGAGAGCAGTACTTC.